This TCR beta chain was recovered during a study of T-cell reconstitution after alpha-beta-depleted transplantation in children. Looked up from germline, CDR1 is SQVTM and CDR2 is ANQGSEA. V lost 4 bases, J lost 0 bases, and 13 bases lay in between. The CDR3 is made up of 16 amino acids. Construction of the TCRbeta library involved unique molecular identifiers. One entry per CDR3 protein, called by TCRdb with MiXCR from the PCR reads. The sample records 600,000 to 700,000 distinct CDR3 sequences, around 16% being singletons. This clonotype was counted a few times. The sequence came from a human donor who donated a stem cell graft to a child with acute myeloid leukemia. The sequences come from PBMCs from the stem cell graft donor, collected from the stem cell graft. V and J are TRBV29-1 and TRBJ2-6, with no clear D. DNA of the CDR3: TGCAGCGTTGTTGTCCGCCGTAGCTCTGGGGCCAACGTCCTGACTTTC. It is translated as CSVVVRRSSGANVLTF.